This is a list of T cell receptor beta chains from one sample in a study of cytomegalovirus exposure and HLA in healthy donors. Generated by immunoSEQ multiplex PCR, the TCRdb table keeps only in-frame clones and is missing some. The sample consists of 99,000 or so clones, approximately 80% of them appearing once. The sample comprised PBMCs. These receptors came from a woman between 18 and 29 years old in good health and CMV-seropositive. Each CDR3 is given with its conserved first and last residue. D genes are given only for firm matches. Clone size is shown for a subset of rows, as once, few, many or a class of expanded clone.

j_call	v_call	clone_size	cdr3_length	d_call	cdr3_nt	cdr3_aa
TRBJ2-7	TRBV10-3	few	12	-	TGTGCCATAGCAGGTAGCTCCTACGAGCAGTACTTC	CAIAGSSYEQYF
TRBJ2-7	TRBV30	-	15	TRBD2	TGTGCCTGGAGTGTAGTCCTAGCGGGAGCCTACGAGCAGTACTTC	CAWSVVLAGAYEQYF
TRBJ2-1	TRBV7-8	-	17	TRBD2	TGTGCCAGCAGCGCCCATGAACCGGGACTAGCGGTTAATGAGCAGTTCTTC	CASSAHEPGLAVNEQFF
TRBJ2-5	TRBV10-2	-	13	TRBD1	TGCGCCAGCCAAAGACAGGGTGGAGAGACCCAGTACTTC	CASQRQGGETQYF
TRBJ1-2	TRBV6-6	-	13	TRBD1	TGTGCCAGCACTCTGACAGGGATACAAGGCTACACCTTC	CASTLTGIQGYTF
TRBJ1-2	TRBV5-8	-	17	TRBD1	TGTGCCAGCAGCCACCTTGTGGGGACAGGGGGCCTTGGTGGCTACACCTTC	CASSHLVGTGGLGGYTF
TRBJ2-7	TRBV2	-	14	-	TGTGCCAGCAGTGAGGCCAGGCAGTCCTACGAGCAGTACTTC	CASSEARQSYEQYF
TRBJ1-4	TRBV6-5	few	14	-	TGTGCCAGCAGTGAGGGACTGACGGTGGAAAAACTGTTTTTT	CASSEGLTVEKLFF
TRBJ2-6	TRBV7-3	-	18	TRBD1	TGTGCCAGCAGCGCGACAGGGGCGACCCTCTCTGGGGCCAACGTCCTGACTTTC	CASSATGATLSGANVLTF
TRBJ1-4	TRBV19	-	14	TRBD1	TGTGCCAGTAGCCAGGGGGCTACTAATGAAAAACTGTTTTTT	CASSQGATNEKLFF
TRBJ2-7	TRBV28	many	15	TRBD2	TGTGCCAGCAGGGAACTAGCGGGAGGACCTTACGAGCAGTACTTC	CASRELAGGPYEQYF
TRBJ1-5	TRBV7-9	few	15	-	TGTGCCAGCAGCCCACAGGGTTCGGACAATCAGCCCCAGCATTTT	CASSPQGSDNQPQHF
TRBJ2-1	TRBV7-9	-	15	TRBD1	TGTGCCAGCAGCTACGGGACAGGAGACTACAATGAGCAGTTCTTC	CASSYGTGDYNEQFF
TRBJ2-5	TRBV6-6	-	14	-	TGTGCCAGCAGTTACGGACAGTACCAAGAGACCCAGTACTTC	CASSYGQYQETQYF
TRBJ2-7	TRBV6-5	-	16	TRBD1	TGTGCCAGCAGTTATAGTAGCGGGACAGGGGACTACGAGCAGTACTTC	CASSYSSGTGDYEQYF
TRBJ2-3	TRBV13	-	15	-	TGTGCCAGCAGAGGAGGGCGGACTAGCACAGATACGCAGTATTTT	CASRGGRTSTDTQYF